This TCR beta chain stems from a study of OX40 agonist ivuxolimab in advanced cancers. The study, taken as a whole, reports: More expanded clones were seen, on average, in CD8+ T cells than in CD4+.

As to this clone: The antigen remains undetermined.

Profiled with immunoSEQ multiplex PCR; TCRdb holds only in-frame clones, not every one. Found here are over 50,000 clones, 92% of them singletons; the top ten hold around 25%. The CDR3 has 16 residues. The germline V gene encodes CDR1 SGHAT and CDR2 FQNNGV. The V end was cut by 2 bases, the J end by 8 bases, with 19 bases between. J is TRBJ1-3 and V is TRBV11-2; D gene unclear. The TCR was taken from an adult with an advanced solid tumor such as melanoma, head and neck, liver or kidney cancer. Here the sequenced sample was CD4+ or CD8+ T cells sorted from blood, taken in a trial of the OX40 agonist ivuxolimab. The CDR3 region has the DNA TGTGCCAGCAGCTTAAGCCCCTATAGGCGCCGGTACACCATATATTTT. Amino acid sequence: CASSLSPYRRRYTIYF.